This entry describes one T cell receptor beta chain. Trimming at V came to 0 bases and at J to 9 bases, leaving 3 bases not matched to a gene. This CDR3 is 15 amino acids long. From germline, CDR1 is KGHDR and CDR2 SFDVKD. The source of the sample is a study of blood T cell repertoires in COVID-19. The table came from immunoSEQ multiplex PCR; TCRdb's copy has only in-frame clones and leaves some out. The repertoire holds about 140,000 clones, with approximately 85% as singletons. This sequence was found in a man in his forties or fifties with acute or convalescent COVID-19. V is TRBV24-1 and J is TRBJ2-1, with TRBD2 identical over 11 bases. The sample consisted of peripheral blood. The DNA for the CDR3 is TGTGCCACCAGTGATTTGACTAGCGGGAGTCGTGAGCAGTTCTTC. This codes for CATSDLTSGSREQFF.